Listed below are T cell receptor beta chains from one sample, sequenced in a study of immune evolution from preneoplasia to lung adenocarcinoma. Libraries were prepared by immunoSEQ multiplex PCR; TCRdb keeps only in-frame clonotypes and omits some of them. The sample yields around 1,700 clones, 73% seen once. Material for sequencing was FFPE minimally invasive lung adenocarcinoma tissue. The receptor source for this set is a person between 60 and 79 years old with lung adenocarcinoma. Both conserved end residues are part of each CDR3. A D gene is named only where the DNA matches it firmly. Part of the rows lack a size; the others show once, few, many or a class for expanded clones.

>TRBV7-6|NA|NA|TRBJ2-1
TGTGCCAGCAGCTTACTGACAGGTTCGGGCAATGAGCAGTTCTTC
CASSLLTGSGNEQFF
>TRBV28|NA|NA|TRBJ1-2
TGTGCCAGCAGTTTAGTAATGGGACAAGCGAAGGAGGACTATGGCTACACCTTC
CASSLVMGQAKEDYGYTF
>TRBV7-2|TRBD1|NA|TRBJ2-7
TGTGCCAGCAGCTCCCGGACAGGGGTCTACGAGCAGTACTTC
CASSSRTGVYEQYF
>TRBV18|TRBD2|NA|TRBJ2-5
TGTGCCAGCTCACTAGCGGGGGACCAAGAAACCCAGTACTTC
CASSLAGDQETQYF
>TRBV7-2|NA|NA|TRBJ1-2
TGTGCCAGCAGCCCGGGGACAAATAACTATGGCTACACCTTC
CASSPGTNNYGYTF
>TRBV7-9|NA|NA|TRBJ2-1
TGTGCCAGCAGCTTAGGTGAACAGTGGGACAATGAGCAGTTCTTC
CASSLGEQWDNEQFF
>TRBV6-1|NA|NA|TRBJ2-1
TGTGCCAGCAGTGACTACGGCTACAATGAGCAGTTCTTC
CASSDYGYNEQFF
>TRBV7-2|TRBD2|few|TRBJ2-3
TGTGTCAACGGGACAGAGCTAGCGGGGGGTTGTAGAGATACGCAGTATTTT
CVNGTELAGGCRDTQYF
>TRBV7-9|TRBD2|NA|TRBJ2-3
TGTGCCAGCAGCTTAATGTCTAGCGGGGGCACAGATACGCAGTATTTT
CASSLMSSGGTDTQYF
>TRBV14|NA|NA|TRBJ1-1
TGTGCCAGCAGCCAACAGGGCTACACTGAAGCTTTCTTT
CASSQQGYTEAFF
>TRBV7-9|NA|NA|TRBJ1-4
TGTGCCAGCAGCCGGGACCCGGGGCTTGAAAAACTGTTTTTT
CASSRDPGLEKLFF
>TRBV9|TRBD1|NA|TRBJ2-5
TGTGCCAGCAGCGGGGGACAGGGTGGTGAGACCCAGTACTTC
CASSGGQGGETQYF
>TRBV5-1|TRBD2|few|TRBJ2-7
TGCGCCAGCAGATCCACTAGCGGCAGCTCCTACGAGCAGTACTTC
CASRSTSGSSYEQYF
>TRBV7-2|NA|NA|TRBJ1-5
TGTGCCAGCAGCTTGGAGGGGGGTTTCTCGAGGCAGCCCCAGCATTTT
CASSLEGGFSRQPQHF
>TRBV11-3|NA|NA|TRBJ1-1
TGTGCCAGCAGCCTTCTGAACACTGAAGCTTTCTTT
CASSLLNTEAFF
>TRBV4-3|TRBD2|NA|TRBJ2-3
TGCGCCAGCAGCCCCTACCCGGGGGGGGGTTCGGCGCAGTATTTT
CASSPYPGGGSAQYF
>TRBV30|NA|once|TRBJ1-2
TGTGCCTGGAGTCCATCAGGCTATGGCTACACCTTC
CAWSPSGYGYTF
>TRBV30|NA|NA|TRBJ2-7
TGTGCCTGGAGTGTACTGAAGGGACTCAGGGCCTACGAGCAGTACTTC
CAWSVLKGLRAYEQYF
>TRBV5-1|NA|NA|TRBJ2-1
TGCGCCAGCAGCTTGGACGTAAGCTCCTACAATGAGCAGTTCTTC
CASSLDVSSYNEQFF
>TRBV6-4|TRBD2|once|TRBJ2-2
TGTGCCAGCAGTGTCGGGACTAGCGGGGGCACCGGGGAGCTGTTTTTT
CASSVGTSGGTGELFF
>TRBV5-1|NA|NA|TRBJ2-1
TGCGCCAGCAGCCCGGTTTTAGGCTGGGATGGGGAGCAGTTCTTC
CASSPVLGWDGEQFF
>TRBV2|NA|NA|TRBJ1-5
TGTGCCAGCAGTGAGGGGAGGAATCAGCCCCAGCATTTT
CASSEGRNQPQHF
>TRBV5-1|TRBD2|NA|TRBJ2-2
TGCGCCAGCAGCTTGTCGTTTACTACGGGGGGAGCCGGGGAGCTGTTTTTT
CASSLSFTTGGAGELFF
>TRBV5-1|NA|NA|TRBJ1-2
TGCGCCAGCAGCTTGCCAGGGGTAGGATATGGCTACACCTTC
CASSLPGVGYGYTF
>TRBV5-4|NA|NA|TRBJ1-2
TGTGCCATCTCGGGCTCCGCAGGGGCTAACTATGGCTACACCTTC
CAISGSAGANYGYTF
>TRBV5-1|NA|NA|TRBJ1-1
TGCGCCAGCAGGCCGACAGAGAACACTGAAGCTTTCTTT
CASRPTENTEAFF
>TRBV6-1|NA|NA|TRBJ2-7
TGTGCCAGCAGTTCGGACTACGAGCAGTACTTC
CASSSDYEQYF
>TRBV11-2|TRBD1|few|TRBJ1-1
TGTGCCAGCAGCCGAGGGGGCTGGACTGAAGCTTTCTTT
CASSRGGWTEAFF
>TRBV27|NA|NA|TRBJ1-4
TGTGCCAGCAGTATAGGGAGGGAACAAAAACTGTTTTTT
CASSIGREQKLFF
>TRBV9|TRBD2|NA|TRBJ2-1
TGTGCCAGCAGCGTAGGCGTTAGCGGGGGTTACAATGAGCAGTTCTTC
CASSVGVSGGYNEQFF
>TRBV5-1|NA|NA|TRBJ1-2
TGCGCCAGCAGCAGTAACTATGGCTACACCTTC
CASSSNYGYTF
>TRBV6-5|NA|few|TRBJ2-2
TGTGCCAGCAGTTACTCGACCGCGAACACCGGGGAGCTGTTTTTT
CASSYSTANTGELFF
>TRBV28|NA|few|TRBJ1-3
TGTGCCAGCAGTCCCCTGGTTGGCATCTCTGGAAACACCATATATTTT
CASSPLVGISGNTIYF
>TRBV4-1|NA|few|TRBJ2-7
TGCGCCAGCAGCCCCAAGGACGGGGTGTCGGGCGAGCAGTACTTC
CASSPKDGVSGEQYF
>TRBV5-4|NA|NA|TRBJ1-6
TGTGCCAGCAGGCAATCCGGGACCCAGGGTAATTCACCCCTCCACTTT
CASRQSGTQGNSPLHF
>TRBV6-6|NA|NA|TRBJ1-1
TGTGCCAGCAGACTAACAGCGAACACTGAAGCTTTCTTT
CASRLTANTEAFF
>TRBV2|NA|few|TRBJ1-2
TGTGCCAGCAGTGATAGGGTTGACTATGGCTACACCTTC
CASSDRVDYGYTF
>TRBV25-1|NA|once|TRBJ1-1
TGTGCCAGCAGTGAGGGGGAAGCGTCCGCTGAAGCTTTCTTT
CASSEGEASAEAFF
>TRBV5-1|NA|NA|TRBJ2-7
TGCGCCAGCAGCTGGCAGGGGATTACCTACGAGCAGTACTTC
CASSWQGITYEQYF
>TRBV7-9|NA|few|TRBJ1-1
TGTGCCACCTCTAATCATACTGAAGCTTTCTTT
CATSNHTEAFF
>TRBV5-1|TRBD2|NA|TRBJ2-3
TGCGCCAGCAGCTTGGTATGGACTAGCGAGGGCACAGATACGCAGTATTTT
CASSLVWTSEGTDTQYF
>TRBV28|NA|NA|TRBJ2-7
TGTGCCAGCAGTTTACAAGGATTCTCCTACGAGCAGTACTTC
CASSLQGFSYEQYF
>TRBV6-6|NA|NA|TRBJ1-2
TGTGCCAGCAGTTACTCGACAGCTAACTATGGCTACACCTTC
CASSYSTANYGYTF
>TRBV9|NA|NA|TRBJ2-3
TGTGCCAGCAGCTCCGGCGGGAATACGCAGTATTTT
CASSSGGNTQYF
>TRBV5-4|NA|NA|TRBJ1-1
TGTGCCAGCTCGGTTGCGGCAGGGCGGGTGAACACTGAAGCTTTCTTT
CASSVAAGRVNTEAFF
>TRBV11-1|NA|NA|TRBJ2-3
TGTGCCAGCAGCTTATTCGGAGCCACTAGCACAGATACGCAGTATTTT
CASSLFGATSTDTQYF
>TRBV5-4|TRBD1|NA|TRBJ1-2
TGTGCCAGCGGGGACAGGGGTAAAGCTCCAAACTATGGCTACACCTTC
CASGDRGKAPNYGYTF
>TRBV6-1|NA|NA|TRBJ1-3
TGTGCCAGCAGTCAACATCAAGGAAACACCATATATTTT
CASSQHQGNTIYF
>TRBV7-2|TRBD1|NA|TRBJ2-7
TGTGCCAGCAGCTCTACAGGGGGCCTTGGCTACGAGCAGTACTTC
CASSSTGGLGYEQYF
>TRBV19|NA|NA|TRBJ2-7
TGTGCCAGTAGTATGGAAGGGGGGTACGAGCAGTACTTC
CASSMEGGYEQYF
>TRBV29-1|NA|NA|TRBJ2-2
TGCAGCGTTGAGGGCGGGGCTGGGACCGGGGAGCTGTTTTTT
CSVEGGAGTGELFF
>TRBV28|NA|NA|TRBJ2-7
TGTGCCAGCAGCCAGACCTACGAGCAGTACTTC
CASSQTYEQYF
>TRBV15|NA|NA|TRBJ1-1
TGTGCCACCAGCAGAGAGGGGACGGGGGGAATGCGCACTGAAGCTTTCTTT
CATSREGTGGMRTEAFF
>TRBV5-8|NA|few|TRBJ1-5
TGTGCCAGCAGCTTTCCAAACAGCCCCCAGCATTTT
CASSFPNSPQHF
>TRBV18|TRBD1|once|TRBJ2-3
TGTGCCAGCTCACCGACAGGGGGCCAAGATACGCAGTATTTT
CASSPTGGQDTQYF